This TCR beta chain stems from a study of blood T cells in healthy people across ages. General study findings and limits: When one million T cells were used, diversity estimates were thought to be underestimates.

The CDR3 covers 15 residues. The V end was cut by 3 bases, the J end by 2 bases, with 14 bases between. Germline lookup yields CDR1 SGHTA and CDR2 FQGNSA. On this clonotype itself: Its antigen is not known.

Alongside a J-beta primer mix, a sample-barcoded 5' primer served in a second PCR lasting 7 to 11 cycles. TCRdb reanalysed the 5' RACE reads using MiXCR and keeps one entry per CDR3 protein. There are approximately 2,000,000 distinct CDR3 sequences in the sample; 39% occur only once, and more than 20% lies in the top ten. The receptor was isolated from a human donor in good health. The V gene is TRBV7-2, the J gene TRBJ2-7; a weak D match, TRBD1 (7 bases). Specimen: blood. The CDR3 nucleotides are TGTGCCAGCAGCTTCCGGAGGGGGCCTGCCTACGAGCAGTACTTC. Its translation is CASSFRRGPAYEQYF.